Sequencing of this T cell receptor (beta chain) was carried out in a study of cytomegalovirus exposure and HLA in healthy donors. V was cut by 6 bases and J by 5 bases, with 8 bases left in between. The CDR3 has 11 amino acids. Per the germline V gene, CDR1 is SQVTM and CDR2 is ANQGSEA. For this clone: Its antigen is not known.

PCR amplification relied on 60 Vbeta primers (plus 13 Jbeta primers). Sequencing was performed with immunoSEQ multiplex PCR; in TCRdb, only in-frame clones are kept and a portion is missing. The sample includes some 180,000 clones, around 80% seen only once; the top ten take 4% to 4.5%. Overall study results and limits: Earlier results showed most TCR beta V segments being productive about 87% or about 30% of the time. Roughly uniform depth of sequencing across donors was assumed in presence/absence analyses. The majority of CMV-associated TCR beta chains were reported as apparently HLA-restricted in a later analysis. A few CMV-associated chains proved CMV antigen-specific in vitro.

The chain links TRBV29-1 to TRBJ2-4, with D perhaps matching TRBD1 (5 bases). The sequence was collected from a woman aged 25 to 39 in good health and CMV-seropositive. Material: PBMCs. This CDR3 reads CSVKGENIQYF. DNA for the CDR3: TGCAGCGTAAAAGGGGAAAACATTCAGTACTTC.